This TCR beta chain was recovered during a study of blood T cells in healthy people across ages. At the level of the study: Through template switching, about one barcoded beta molecule was captured per two T cells, as measured in model experiments.

Caucasian individuals from Russia who were healthy and aged about 6 to 95 acted as donors. The amount of total RNA extracted per sample was at least 6 micrograms. Deletions cut 0 bases from V and 6 bases from J, with 9 bases between. The CDR3 is 14 amino acids. Germline loops: CDR1 LGHDT, CDR2 YNNKEL (reference sequence). It was with a sample-barcoded 5' primer and a J-beta primer mix that a second PCR of roughly 7 to 12 cycles was run. TCRdb re-derived calls from the 5' RACE reads in MiXCR, one entry per CDR3 protein. The sample carries about 1,500,000 distinct CDR3 sequences, 42% recorded once. Study-wide points: In long-lived donors, naive CD4+ cell counts and diversity exceeded those of aged donors.

Turning to this clonotype: The antigen is not known.

Sample: blood. This sequence joins TRBV3-1 and TRBJ2-1, with D uncertain. This TCR was recovered from a woman younger than 30 in good health. DNA for the CDR3: TGTGCCAGCAGCCAAGAGGAATCTCTCAATGAGCAGTTCTTC. Amino acid sequence: CASSQEESLNEQFF.